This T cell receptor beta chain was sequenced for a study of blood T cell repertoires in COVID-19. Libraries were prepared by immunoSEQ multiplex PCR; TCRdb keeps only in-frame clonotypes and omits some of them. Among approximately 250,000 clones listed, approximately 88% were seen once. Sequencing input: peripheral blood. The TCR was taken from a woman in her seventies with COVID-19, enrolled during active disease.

The CDR3 nucleotides read TGTGCCAGCAGCTTAGATGTTGCGAATGAGCAGTTCTTC. This codes for CASSLDVANEQFF. The chain carries TRBV7-9 and TRBJ2-1; no definite D call. Germline V CDR1 and CDR2: SEHNR, FQNEAQ (reference sequence). This CDR3 is 13 amino acids long. Trimming took 1 base from V and 7 from J, leaving 8 bases between them.